This is a list of T cell receptor beta chains from one sample in a study of T cells after yellow fever vaccination. Each CDR3 protein gets one entry after TCRdb re-called the 5' RACE reads with MiXCR. The table has some 350,000 distinct CDR3 sequences, 3.5% to 4.5% seen once. The sequencing here drew on PBMCs, taken 5 days after the yellow fever booster vaccination. These receptors all stem from a man between 18 and 35 years old who received the YFV17D yellow fever vaccine. Both conserved end residues are part of each CDR3. The size entry is marked missing in some rows and otherwise reads once, few, many or a size class.

clone size: many
V gene: TRBV5-1
CDR3 protein: CASSWDSQIQYF

clone size: few
V gene: TRBV23-1
CDR3 protein: CASSKAPGVSSGANVLTF

clone size: few
V gene: TRBV4-1
CDR3 protein: CASSQVSTGNPNEQYF

clone size: -
V gene: TRBV5-1
CDR3 protein: CASSLVIGTDTQYF

clone size: few
V gene: TRBV5-4
CDR3 protein: CASSTQGAQNIQYF

clone size: -
V gene: TRBV5-1
CDR3 protein: CASSGGQMNTEAFF

clone size: many
V gene: TRBV5-1
CDR3 protein: CASSWDHQETQYF

clone size: many
V gene: TRBV25-1
CDR3 protein: CASSESVGQPDTF

clone size: many
V gene: TRBV5-1
CDR3 protein: CASSTGTPGRNTQYF

clone size: -
V gene: TRBV20-1
CDR3 protein: CSASGGTKTQYF

clone size: -
V gene: TRBV5-6
CDR3 protein: CASSPVRGELFF

clone size: -
V gene: TRBV29-1
CDR3 protein: CSVHGTGWPGYTF

clone size: many
V gene: TRBV27
CDR3 protein: CASSLRGIGELFF

clone size: many
V gene: TRBV6-5
CDR3 protein: CASRPGAGSNEAFF

clone size: many
V gene: TRBV6-2/TRBV6-3
CDR3 protein: CASSSQPGLAGTYQETQYF

clone size: many
V gene: TRBV6-2/TRBV6-3
CDR3 protein: CASKERGQPQHF

clone size: many
V gene: TRBV6-5
CDR3 protein: CASSRPGSNYGYTF

clone size: many
V gene: TRBV9
CDR3 protein: CASSVGPSSTDTQYF

clone size: -
V gene: TRBV7-7
CDR3 protein: CASSLSPYTDTQYF

clone size: few
V gene: TRBV6-2/TRBV6-3
CDR3 protein: CASSRGQGSYGYTF

clone size: few
V gene: TRBV20-1
CDR3 protein: CSARGGRGTQETQYF

clone size: -
V gene: TRBV6-6
CDR3 protein: CASMVDEFPEAFF